Below are 15 T cell receptor beta chains sequenced from a single sample in a study of T cell clonality in common variable immunodeficiency. TCRdb's copy holds only in-frame clones and misses some; the assay was immunoSEQ multiplex PCR. The table lists approximately 42,000 clones, with no singletons. The sample consisted of peripheral blood mononuclear cells. The source is a person between 18 and 75 years old in good health.

This clone appeared many times. Coverage ceases 3 residues before the CDR3 finishes, and the germline J gene fills in the end. The chain carries TRBV19 and TRBJ2-1, with D possibly being TRBD1 (6 bases). Germline loops: CDR1 LNHDA, CDR2 SQIVND (reference sequence). The V and J ends lost 7 bases and 9 bases respectively, with 13 bases between them. The CDR3 totals 12 residues. The part of the CDR3 DNA that was read is TGTGCCAGTATGAACAGGGCAGCTGAG. This codes for CASMNRAAE. The CDR3 reads in full as CASMNRAAEQFF.

This clone was seen repeatedly, ten times or more. The read comes to an end 3 residues before the CDR3 does, leaving the germline J gene to fill in the end. This sequence joins TRBV19 and TRBJ2-7, with D possibly being TRBD2 (6 bases). V gave up 2 bases and J gave up 0 bases, with 11 bases separating them. Germline V gives CDR1 LNHDA, CDR2 SQIVND (reference sequence). The CDR3 is made up of 15 amino acids. CDR3 amino acids: CASSISPGDSYEQYF. The sequenced part of the CDR3 DNA is TGTGCCAGTAGTATATCCCCGGGGGACTCCTACGAG.

This clone was seen many times. Read coverage stops 3 residues before the CDR3 terminus; the germline J gene supplies the remainder. This same CDR3 is encoded by further DNA sequences in the sample. The chain joins TRBV20-1 to TRBJ1-3; D may be TRBD1 (5 bases). Germline lookup yields CDR1 DFQATT and CDR2 SNEGSKA (reference sequence). The V and J ends lost 5 bases and 3 bases respectively, with 14 bases between them. The CDR3 totals 14 residues. CDR3 bases read: TGCAGTGCTCAATCGCGGACAAGTGGAAACACC. It yields the protein CSAQSRTSGNT. The complete CDR3 sequence is CSAQSRTSGNTIYF.

This clone is judged medium-sized. With the read ending 3 residues before the CDR3 end, the germline J gene is used to fill in that end. The V and J genes are TRBV23-1 and TRBJ2-4; tentative D call: TRBD1 (6 bases). TRBV23-1 carries the ORF label, with uncertain function. The CDR3 extends over 13 amino acids. Trimming removed 7 bases at V and 7 bases at J, with 14 bases between. CDR3: CASKTGQGNIQYF. CDR3 DNA, as far as it was read: TGCGCCAGCAAAACGGGGCAGGGGAACATT.

As concerns this clone: The read halts 3 residues ahead of the CDR3 end, with the missing end drawn from the germline J gene. This chain links TRBV20-1 with TRBJ1-2; tentatively, D is TRBD1 (6 bases). From germline, CDR1 is DFQATT and CDR2 SNEGSKA (reference sequence). The CDR3 loop spans 12 amino acids. CDR3 protein: CSARQGSYEYTF. CDR3 DNA, as far as it was read: TGCAGTGCTAGACAGGGGTCCTACGAG.

This clone was seen repeatedly, ten times or more. The read finishes 3 residues shy of the CDR3 end, and the germline J gene is used to complete it. The J gene is TRBJ2-3, the V gene TRBV29-1; 8 bases align to TRBD2. CDR3 length: 14 amino acids. J lost 0 bases, V lost 7 bases, and 6 bases had no gene match. Germline CDR1 reads SQVTM; CDR2 reads ANQGSEA. CDR3 bases read: TGCAGCGCCAGAGCGGGAGTTAGCACAGATACG. Translation: CSARAGVSTDT. The whole CDR3 is CSARAGVSTDTQYF.

Ten or more counts support this clone. The read ends 3 residues early relative to the CDR3; the germline J gene fills the gap. The rearrangement uses TRBV20-1 and TRBJ1-2, with TRBD1 identical over 10 bases. This CDR3 region has 13 residues. The germline gives CDR1 DFQATT, CDR2 SNEGSKA (reference sequence). After removal of 5 bases from V and 3 bases from J, the junction contained 3 bases not matched to a gene. The sequenced CDR3 bases are TGCAGTGCTCCCGGACAGGGGGACTATGGC. Translating gives CSAPGQGDYG. The complete CDR3 protein is CSAPGQGDYGYTF.

The table lists this clone with many counts. The CDR3 extends 3 residues past the end of the read, so its final part is completed from the germline J gene. This chain links TRBV20-1 with TRBJ2-7; 13 bases match TRBD2. CDR1 and CDR2 from the germline V gene are DFQATT and SNEGSKA (reference sequence). Unmatched junction bases numbered 7, after V lost 6 bases and J lost 2 bases. There are 15 residues in the CDR3. The CDR3 spells CSARTSGRVPYEQYF. CDR3 bases read: TGCAGTGCCCGAACTAGCGGGAGGGTGCCCTACGAG.

For this clone: Read sequence stops 3 residues before the CDR3 end, and the germline J gene provides the missing end. V and J are TRBV18 and TRBJ2-2, with D maybe TRBD2 (5 bases). The CDR3 has 11 amino acids. CDR1 is KGHSH and CDR2 is LQKENI in the germline V gene. The CDR3 reads CASSPAGLLFF. Partial CDR3 DNA: TGTGCCAGCTCACCAGCGGGCCTG.

This clone came up a few times. The read ends 3 residues before the CDR3 terminus; that terminus is restored from the germline J gene. The chain combines TRBV2 with TRBJ2-7; D perhaps matches TRBD1 (5 bases). V lost 1 base to trimming and J lost 4 bases, with 11 bases between them. This CDR3 spans 14 amino acids. CDR1 and CDR2 (germline): SNHLY, FYNNEI. Partial CDR3 DNA: TGTGCCAGCAGTGAAGGTCGGCAGGGATACGAG. As protein: CASSEGRQGYE. The full CDR3 sequence reads CASSEGRQGYEQYF. The variable domain in full, with the rest retrieved from reference TRBV2 and TRBJ2-7, is EPEVTQTPSHQVTQMGQEVILRCVPISNHLYFYWYRQILGQKVEFLVSFYNNEISEKSEIFDDQFSVERPDGSNFTLKIRSTKLEDSAMYFCASSEGRQGYEQYFGPGTRLTVT.

This clone was picked up many times. The read terminates 3 residues before the CDR3 end, so the remaining end is supplied by the germline J gene. The chain has TRBV28 and TRBJ2-2; TRBD2 aligns across 7 bases. CDR1 is MDHEN, CDR2 SYDVKM, per germline. Germline trimming cut 1 base from V and 7 bases from J; bases unmatched to any gene: 3. The CDR3 covers 14 residues. The CDR3 spells CASSLLAGVGELFF. CDR3 DNA (partial): TGTGCCAGCAGTTTATTGGCGGGAGTCGGGGAG.

This clone was counted a few times. The missing CDR3 end, 3 residues past where the read stops, is filled in from the germline J gene. This chain connects TRBV7-9 to TRBJ2-5; weak D call: TRBD2 (5 bases). CDR3 length: 13 residues. Germline CDR1 and CDR2: SEHNR and FQNEAQ (reference sequence). The ends were cut back, 5 bases at V and 4 bases at J, with 11 bases in the middle. The part of the CDR3 DNA that was read is TGTGCCAGCAGCCGCGGACTGAGAGAGACC. It encodes CASSRGLRET. The whole CDR3 sequence is CASSRGLRETQYF. The variable domain in full, with the rest retrieved from reference TRBV7-9 and TRBJ2-5, is DTGVSQNPRHKITKRGQNVTFRCDPISEHNRLYWYRQTLGQGPEFLTYFQNEAQLEKSRLLSDRFSAERPKGSFSTLEIQRTEQGDSAMYLCASSRGLRETQYFGPGTRLLVL.

This clone was picked up many times. The read halts 3 residues ahead of the CDR3 end, with the missing end drawn from the germline J gene. The V and J genes are TRBV7-9 and TRBJ2-1; TRBD2 matches 9 bases. Germline trimming cut 5 bases from V and 9 bases from J; bases unmatched to any gene: 8. Germline V lookup: CDR1 SEHNR, CDR2 FQNEAQ (reference sequence). This CDR3 comprises 14 residues. CDR3 amino acids: CASSPGGLAPEQFF. The part of the CDR3 DNA that was read is TGTGCCAGCAGCCCAGGGGGACTAGCTCCTGAG.

In this sample, this clone turned up many times. Coverage ceases 3 residues before the CDR3 finishes, and the germline J gene fills in the end. The gene calls are TRBV18 and TRBJ2-2; D remains unclear. From germline, CDR1 is KGHSH and CDR2 LQKENI. Trimming took off 2 bases at V and 1 base at J, with 11 bases between the two ends. This CDR3 comprises 16 residues. CDR3 sequence: CASSPIVAENTGELFF. The DNA read from the CDR3 is TGTGCCAGCTCACCAATAGTGGCGGAGAACACCGGGGAG.

This clone was found many times. CDR3: CSALGGANYGYTF. CDR3 DNA, as far as it was read: TGCAGTGCCTTAGGGGGTGCTAACTATGGC. This sequence joins TRBV20-1 and TRBJ1-2, with a weak D call TRBD1 (6 bases). The read ends 3 residues shy of where the CDR3 ends; the end is completed using the germline J gene. The length of the CDR3 is 13 residues. Per germline, CDR1 DFQATT and CDR2 SNEGSKA (reference sequence). V was shortened by 6 bases and J by 0 bases, with 11 bases between the two germline ends.